This T cell receptor beta chain was recovered during a study of blood T cell repertoires in COVID-19. On the study more broadly: Researchers got acute and convalescent COVID-19 samples from the United States, Italy and Spain.

Everyone who took part was roughly 18 to 89 years old, and they came from about 23 US areas. Losses at the gene ends were 4 bases for V and 3 bases for J; bases not matched to a gene: 13. Germline assignment: CDR1 SQVTM and CDR2 ANQGSEA. The CDR3 loop spans 16 amino acids. Here immunoSEQ multiplex PCR was the method, and the copy in TCRdb shows in-frame clones only, minus some. The profile shows under 200,000 clones, approximately 80% of them singletons. The chain uses TRBV29-1 and TRBJ1-1; 8 bases match TRBD1. Sequencing input: PBMCs or T cells enriched from blood (not recorded which). This TCR was recovered from an older woman who had recovered from COVID-19. This chain's CDR3 is CSVVRQGALSYTEAFF. Written as DNA, the CDR3 is TGCAGCGTTGTTCGGCAGGGGGCCCTAAGTTACACTGAAGCTTTCTTT.